One T cell receptor (beta chain) is described in this entry. Germline is not matched at one junction end, which may reflect a read error. The sample holds other DNA sequences that translate to the same CDR3. This entry belongs to a study of control samples from healthy donors and cancer patients. The table came from immunoSEQ multiplex PCR; TCRdb's copy has only in-frame clones and leaves some out. This table has 100,000 or so clones, roughly 80% appearing once. The CDR3 contains 13 residues. Germline values: CDR1 SGHTA, CDR2 FQGTGA. The sequenced material came from blood. The rearrangement links TRBV7-3 to TRBJ2-1; 10 nucleotides agree with TRBD1. The TCR was taken from a woman aged 45 to 65 in good health. In DNA form, the CDR3 reads TGTGCCAGCAGCTTAATGACAGGGGGCGCATTGGTCTTC. Protein sequence: CASSLMTGGALVF.